This T cell receptor (beta chain) was obtained from a study of blood T cell repertoires in COVID-19. Overall study context: T cells, B-cell-depleted T cells, or PBMCs supplied cDNA or gDNA.

Authors' analysis steps: Estimation of nucleated cell counts was performed using reference gene primer amplification. Generated by immunoSEQ multiplex PCR, the TCRdb table keeps only in-frame clones and is missing some. V, J and clone size are those of that table, while D and trimming were read from the DNA. The table includes 90,000 or so clones, around 85% detected once. The CDR3 contains 15 residues. Germline V gene lookup returns CDR1 SGHKS and CDR2 YYEKEE (reference sequence). V lost 7 bases and J lost 0, with 14 bases in between. Sequenced sample: peripheral blood. The receptor comes from a man of 80 years or more with active or convalescent COVID-19. The chain couples TRBV5-5 to TRBJ1-5; D gene ambiguous. The CDR3 protein is CASSSTGDSNQPQHF. The CDR3 nucleotides are TGTGCCAGCTCCTCGACTGGAGATAGCAATCAGCCCCAGCATTTT.